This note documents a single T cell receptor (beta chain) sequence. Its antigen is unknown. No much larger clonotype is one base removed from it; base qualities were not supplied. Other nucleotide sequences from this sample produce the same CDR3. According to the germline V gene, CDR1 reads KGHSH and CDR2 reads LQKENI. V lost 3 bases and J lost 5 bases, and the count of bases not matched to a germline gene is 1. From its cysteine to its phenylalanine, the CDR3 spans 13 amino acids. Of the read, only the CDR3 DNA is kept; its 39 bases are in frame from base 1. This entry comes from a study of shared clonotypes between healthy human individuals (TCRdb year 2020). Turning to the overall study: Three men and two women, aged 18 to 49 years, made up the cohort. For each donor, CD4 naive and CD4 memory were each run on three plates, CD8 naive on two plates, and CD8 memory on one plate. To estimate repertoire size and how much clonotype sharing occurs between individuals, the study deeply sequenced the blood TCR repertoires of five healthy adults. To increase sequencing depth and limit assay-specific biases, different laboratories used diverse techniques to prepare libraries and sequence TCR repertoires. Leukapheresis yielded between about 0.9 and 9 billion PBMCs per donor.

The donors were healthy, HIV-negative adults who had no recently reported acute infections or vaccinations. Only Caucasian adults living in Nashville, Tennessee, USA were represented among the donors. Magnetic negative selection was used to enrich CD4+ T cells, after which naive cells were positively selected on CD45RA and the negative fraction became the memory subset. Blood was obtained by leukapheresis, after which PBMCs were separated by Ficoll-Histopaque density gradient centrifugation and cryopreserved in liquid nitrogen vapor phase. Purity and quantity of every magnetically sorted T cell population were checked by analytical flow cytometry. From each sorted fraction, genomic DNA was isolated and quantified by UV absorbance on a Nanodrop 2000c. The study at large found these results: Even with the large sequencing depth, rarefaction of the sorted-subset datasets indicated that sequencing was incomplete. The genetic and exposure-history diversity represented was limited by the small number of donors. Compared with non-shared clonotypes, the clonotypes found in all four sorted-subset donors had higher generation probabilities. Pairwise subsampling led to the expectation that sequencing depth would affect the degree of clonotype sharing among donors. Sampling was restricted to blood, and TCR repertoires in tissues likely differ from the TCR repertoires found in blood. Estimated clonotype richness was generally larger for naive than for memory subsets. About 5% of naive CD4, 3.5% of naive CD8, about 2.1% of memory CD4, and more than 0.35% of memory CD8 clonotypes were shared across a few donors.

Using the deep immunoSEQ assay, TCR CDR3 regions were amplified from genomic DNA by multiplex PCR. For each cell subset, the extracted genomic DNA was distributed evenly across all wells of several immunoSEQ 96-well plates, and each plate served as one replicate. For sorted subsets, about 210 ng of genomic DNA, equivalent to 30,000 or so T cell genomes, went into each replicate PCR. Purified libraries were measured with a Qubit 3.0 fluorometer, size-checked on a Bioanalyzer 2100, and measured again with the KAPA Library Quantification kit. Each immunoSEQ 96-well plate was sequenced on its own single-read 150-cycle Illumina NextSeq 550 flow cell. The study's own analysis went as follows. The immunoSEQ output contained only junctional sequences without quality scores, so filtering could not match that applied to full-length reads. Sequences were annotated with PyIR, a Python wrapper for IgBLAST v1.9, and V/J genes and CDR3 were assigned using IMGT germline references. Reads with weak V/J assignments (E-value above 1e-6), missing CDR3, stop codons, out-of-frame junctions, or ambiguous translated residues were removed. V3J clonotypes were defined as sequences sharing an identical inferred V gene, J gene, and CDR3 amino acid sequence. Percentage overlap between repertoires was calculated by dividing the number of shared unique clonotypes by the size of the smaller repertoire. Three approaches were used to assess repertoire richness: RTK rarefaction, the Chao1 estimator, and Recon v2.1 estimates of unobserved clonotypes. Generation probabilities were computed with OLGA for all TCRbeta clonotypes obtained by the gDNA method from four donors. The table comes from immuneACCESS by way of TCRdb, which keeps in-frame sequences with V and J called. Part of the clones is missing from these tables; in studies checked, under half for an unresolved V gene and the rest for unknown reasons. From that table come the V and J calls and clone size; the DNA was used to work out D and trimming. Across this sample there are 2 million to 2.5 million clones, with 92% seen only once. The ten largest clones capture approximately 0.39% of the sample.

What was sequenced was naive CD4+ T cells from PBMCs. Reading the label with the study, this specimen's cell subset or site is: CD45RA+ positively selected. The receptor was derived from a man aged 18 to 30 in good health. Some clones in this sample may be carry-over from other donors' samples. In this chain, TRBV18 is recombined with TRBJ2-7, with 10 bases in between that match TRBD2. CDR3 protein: CASSPGTSDEQYF. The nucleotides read TGTGCCAGCTCACCCGGGACTAGCGACGAGCAGTACTTC.